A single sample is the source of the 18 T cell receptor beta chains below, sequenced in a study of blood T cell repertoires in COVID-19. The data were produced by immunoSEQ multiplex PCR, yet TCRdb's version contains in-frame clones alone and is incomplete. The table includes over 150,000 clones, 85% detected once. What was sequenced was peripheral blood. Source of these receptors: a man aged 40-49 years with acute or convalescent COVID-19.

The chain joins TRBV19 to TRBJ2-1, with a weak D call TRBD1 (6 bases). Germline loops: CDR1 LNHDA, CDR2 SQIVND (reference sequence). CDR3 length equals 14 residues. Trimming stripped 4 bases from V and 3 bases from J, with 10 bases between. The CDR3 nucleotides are TGTGCCAGTAGTAGTGGGGGCCACTACAATGAGCAGTTCTTC. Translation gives CASSSGGHYNEQFF. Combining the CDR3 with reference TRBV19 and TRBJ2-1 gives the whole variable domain DGGITQSPKYLFRKEGQNVTLSCEQNLNHDAMYWYRQDPGQGLRLIYYSQIVNDFQKGDIAEGYSVSREKKESFPLTVTSAQKNPTAFYLCASSSGGHYNEQFFGPGTRLTVL.

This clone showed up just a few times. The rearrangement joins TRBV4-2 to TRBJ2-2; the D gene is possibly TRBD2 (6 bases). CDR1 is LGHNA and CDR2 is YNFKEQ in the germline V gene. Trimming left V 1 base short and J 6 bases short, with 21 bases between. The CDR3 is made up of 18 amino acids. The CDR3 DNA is TGTGCCAGCAGCCAAGCTCCCAAGGTGGGGGGAAGGGCCGGGGAGCTGTTTTTT. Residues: CASSQAPKVGGRAGELFF.

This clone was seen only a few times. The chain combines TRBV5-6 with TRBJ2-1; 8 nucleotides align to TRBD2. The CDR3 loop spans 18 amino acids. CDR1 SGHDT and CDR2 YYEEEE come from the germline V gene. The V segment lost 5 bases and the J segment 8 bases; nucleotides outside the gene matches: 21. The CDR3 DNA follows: TGTGCCAGCAGTCGGCGGACTGAACGGGGGGGCGGTCTCGATGAGCAGTTCTTC. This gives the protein CASSRRTERGGGLDEQFF.

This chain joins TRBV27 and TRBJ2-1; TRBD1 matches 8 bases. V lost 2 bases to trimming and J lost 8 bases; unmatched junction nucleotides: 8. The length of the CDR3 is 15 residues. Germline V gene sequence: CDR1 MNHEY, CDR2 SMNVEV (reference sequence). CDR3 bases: TGTGCCAGCAGTTTAGCTACAGGGGGGATCCATGAGCAGTTCTTC. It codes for CASSLATGGIHEQFF.

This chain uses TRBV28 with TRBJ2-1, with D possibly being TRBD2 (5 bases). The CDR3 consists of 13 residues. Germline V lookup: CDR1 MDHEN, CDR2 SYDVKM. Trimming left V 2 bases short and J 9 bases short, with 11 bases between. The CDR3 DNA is TGTGCCAGCAGTTTAAGCTTGGGAGCTGAGCAGTTCTTC. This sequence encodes CASSLSLGAEQFF.

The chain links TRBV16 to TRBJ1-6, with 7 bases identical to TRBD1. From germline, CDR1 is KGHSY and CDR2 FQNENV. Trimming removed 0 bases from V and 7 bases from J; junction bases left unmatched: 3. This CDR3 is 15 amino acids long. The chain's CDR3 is CASSQSSRGNSPLHF. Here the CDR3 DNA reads TGTGCCAGCAGCCAATCGAGCAGGGGGAATTCACCCCTCCACTTT.

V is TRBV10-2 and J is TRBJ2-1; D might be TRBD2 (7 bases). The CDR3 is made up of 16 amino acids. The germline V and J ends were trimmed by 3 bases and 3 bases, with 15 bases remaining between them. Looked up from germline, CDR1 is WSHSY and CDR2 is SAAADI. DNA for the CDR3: TGCGCCAGCAGTGATGTCGGGGGGCTAAACTACAATGAGCAGTTCTTC. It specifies CASSDVGGLNYNEQFF.

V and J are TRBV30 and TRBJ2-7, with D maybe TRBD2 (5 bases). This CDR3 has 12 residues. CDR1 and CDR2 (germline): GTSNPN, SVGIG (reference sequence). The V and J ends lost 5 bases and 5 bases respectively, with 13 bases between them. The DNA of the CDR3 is TGTGCCTGGGCTAGGCTAGCCCACGAGCAGTACTTC. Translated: CAWARLAHEQYF.

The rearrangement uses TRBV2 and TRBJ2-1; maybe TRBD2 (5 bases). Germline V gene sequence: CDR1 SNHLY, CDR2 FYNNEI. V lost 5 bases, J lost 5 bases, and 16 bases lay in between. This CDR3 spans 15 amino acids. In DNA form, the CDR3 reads TGTGCCAGCAGTTCTAAGGGAGTGGGGAACAATGAGCAGTTCTTC. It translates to CASSSKGVGNNEQFF.

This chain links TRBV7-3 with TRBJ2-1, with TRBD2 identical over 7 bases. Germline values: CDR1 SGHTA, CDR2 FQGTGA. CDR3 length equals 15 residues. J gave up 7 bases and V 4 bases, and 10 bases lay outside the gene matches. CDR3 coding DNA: TGTGCCAGCAGCTACGGGTCAGCGGGGCAAAATGAGCAGTTCTTC. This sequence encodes CASSYGSAGQNEQFF.

This CDR3 reads CASSQAGPYTQYF. The CDR3 coding sequence is TGTGCCAGCAGCCAAGCTGGCCCTTATACGCAGTATTTT. V usage is TRBV3-1 (or the pseudogene TRBV3-2) and J usage is TRBJ2-3; D is undetermined. Germline V gene lookup returns CDR1 LGHDT and CDR2 YNNKEL (reference sequence). The CDR3 has 13 amino acids. Trimming took 1 base from V and 7 from J, leaving 9 bases between them.

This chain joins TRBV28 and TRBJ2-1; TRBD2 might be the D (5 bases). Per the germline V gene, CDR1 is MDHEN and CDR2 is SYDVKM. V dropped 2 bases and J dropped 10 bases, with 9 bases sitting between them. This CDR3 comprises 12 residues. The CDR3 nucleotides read TGTGCCAGCAGTTTACCTGGGAGCGAGCAGTTCTTC. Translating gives CASSLPGSEQFF.

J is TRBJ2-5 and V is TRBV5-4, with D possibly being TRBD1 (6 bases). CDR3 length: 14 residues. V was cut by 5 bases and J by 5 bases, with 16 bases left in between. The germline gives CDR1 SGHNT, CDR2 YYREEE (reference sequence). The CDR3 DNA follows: TGTGCCAGCAGGGGATACAGGGAAGGTGAGACCCAGTACTTC. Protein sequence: CASRGYREGETQYF.

CDR3 sequence: CASSPHRGEQYF. CDR3 coding DNA: TGTGCCAGCAGTCCCCACAGGGGCGAGCAGTACTTC. The chain couples TRBV6-6 to TRBJ2-7, with 7 bases fitting TRBD1. Germline CDR1 reads MNHNY; CDR2 reads SVGAGI (reference sequence). The CDR3 sequence is 12 residues long. The J segment lost 6 bases and the V segment lost 5 bases, leaving 4 bases of the junction unmatched.

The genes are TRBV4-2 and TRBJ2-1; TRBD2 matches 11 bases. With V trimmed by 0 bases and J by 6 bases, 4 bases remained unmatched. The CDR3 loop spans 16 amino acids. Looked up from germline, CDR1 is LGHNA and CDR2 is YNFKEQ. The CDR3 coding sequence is TGTGCCAGCAGCCAAGATACTAGCGGGGGCCCCAATGAGCAGTTCTTC. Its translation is CASSQDTSGGPNEQFF.

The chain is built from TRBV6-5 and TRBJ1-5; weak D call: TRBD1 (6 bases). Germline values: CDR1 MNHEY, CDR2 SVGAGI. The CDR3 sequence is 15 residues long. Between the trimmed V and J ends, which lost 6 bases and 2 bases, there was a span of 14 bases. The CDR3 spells CASSSPRTGNQPQHF. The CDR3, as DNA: TGTGCCAGCAGCTCCCCGCGGACAGGCAATCAGCCCCAGCATTTT.

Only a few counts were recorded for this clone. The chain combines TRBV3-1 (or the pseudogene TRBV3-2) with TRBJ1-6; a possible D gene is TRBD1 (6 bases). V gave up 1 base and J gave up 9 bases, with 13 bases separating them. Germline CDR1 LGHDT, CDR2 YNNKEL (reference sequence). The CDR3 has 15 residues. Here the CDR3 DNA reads TGTGCCAGCAGCCAAGCGGGGGGCCGAGTTTCACCCCTCCACTTT. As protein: CASSQAGGRVSPLHF.

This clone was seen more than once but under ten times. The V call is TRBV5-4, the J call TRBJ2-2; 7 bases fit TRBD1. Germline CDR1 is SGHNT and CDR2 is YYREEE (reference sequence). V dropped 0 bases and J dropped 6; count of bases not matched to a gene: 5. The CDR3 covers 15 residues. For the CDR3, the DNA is TGTGCCAGCAGCTTGGTAACAGGGGTCCCCGGGGAGCTGTTTTTT. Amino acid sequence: CASSLVTGVPGELFF.